The rows below give T cell receptor beta chains drawn from one sample of a study of control samples from healthy donors and cancer patients. Method: immunoSEQ multiplex PCR; TCRdb's copy keeps in-frame clones and lacks some. The table has 45,000 to 65,000 clones, 88% seen once. The sample was PBMCs. These receptors came from a man between 45 and 60 years old with head and neck cancer. Both conserved end residues are part of each CDR3. The order of the fields is clone size, V gene, CDR3 length, D gene, J gene, CDR3 DNA, CDR3 protein. A D gene is named only where the DNA matches it firmly. Part of the rows lack a size; the others show once, few, many or a class for expanded clones.

size: .
V: TRBV28
length: 13
D: .
J: TRBJ2-6
DNA: TGTGCCAGCCTCTGGGTTGGGGCCAACGTCCTGACTTTC
CDR3: CASLWVGANVLTF

size: .
V: TRBV5-4
length: 15
D: TRBD2
J: TRBJ2-4
DNA: TGTGCCAGCAGCTCTAGCGGGGGGGCCAAAAACATTCAGTACTTC
CDR3: CASSSSGGAKNIQYF

size: .
V: TRBV30
length: 12
D: .
J: TRBJ2-7
DNA: TGTGCCTGGAGTGTACAGGGTTACGAGCAGTACTTC
CDR3: CAWSVQGYEQYF

size: .
V: TRBV15
length: 14
D: .
J: TRBJ1-4
DNA: TGTGCCACCAGCAAAGGACGGGGTAATGAAAAACTGTTTTTT
CDR3: CATSKGRGNEKLFF

size: .
V: TRBV25-1
length: 16
D: .
J: TRBJ2-7
DNA: TGTGCCAGCAGTGATAAATTGGGACGTCACTCCTACGAGCAGTACTTC
CDR3: CASSDKLGRHSYEQYF

size: once
V: TRBV5-3
length: 20
D: TRBD1
J: TRBJ1-5
DNA: TGTGCCAGAAGCAGTTGGGACAGGGAGCCGCTGTTCGCAAGCAATCAGCCCCAGCATTTT
CDR3: CARSSWDREPLFASNQPQHF

size: .
V: TRBV4-1
length: 14
D: .
J: TRBJ1-2
DNA: TGCGCCAGCAGCCAAGCTCAGGGGCCGGATGGCTACACCTTC
CDR3: CASSQAQGPDGYTF

size: .
V: TRBV20-1
length: 16
D: TRBD2
J: TRBJ2-7
DNA: TGCAGTGCTAGTGTGCCTAGCGGAGTCCTCTCCTACGAGCAGTACTTC
CDR3: CSASVPSGVLSYEQYF

size: .
V: TRBV14
length: 13
D: .
J: TRBJ1-1
DNA: TGTGCCAGCAGCCCCAGGGTGAACACTGAAGCTTTCTTT
CDR3: CASSPRVNTEAFF

size: .
V: TRBV12-5
length: 13
D: .
J: TRBJ1-1
DNA: TGTGCTAGTGGTTTGGGGGGAAGCACTGAAGCTTTCTTT
CDR3: CASGLGGSTEAFF

size: .
V: TRBV30
length: 13
D: TRBD2
J: TRBJ2-7
DNA: TGTGCCTGGACGGGACTACAGTACGGGGAGCAGTACTTC
CDR3: CAWTGLQYGEQYF

size: .
V: TRBV6-5
length: 15
D: .
J: TRBJ2-7
DNA: TGTGCCAGCAGTTACTCGACAAGTCGCTCCTACGAGCAGTACTTC
CDR3: CASSYSTSRSYEQYF

size: once
V: TRBV4-3
length: 16
D: .
J: TRBJ1-3
DNA: TGCGCCAGCAGCCAAGAGGTGAGCTTCTCTGGAAACACCATATATTTT
CDR3: CASSQEVSFSGNTIYF

size: .
V: TRBV10-3
length: 15
D: .
J: TRBJ1-6
DNA: TGTGCCATCAGTGACGGACAGTTAGATAATTCACCCCTCCACTTT
CDR3: CAISDGQLDNSPLHF

size: once
V: TRBV29-1
length: 13
D: .
J: TRBJ1-1
DNA: TGCAGCGTTGACGTCGGAGTGCACACTGAAGCTTTCTTT
CDR3: CSVDVGVHTEAFF

size: .
V: TRBV29-1
length: 12
D: .
J: TRBJ2-5
DNA: TGCAGCATCCTAGGTCTACAAGAGACCCAGTACTTC
CDR3: CSILGLQETQYF

size: .
V: TRBV18
length: 15
D: .
J: TRBJ2-1
DNA: TGTGCCAGCTCACGGACCTTAAGCTCCTACAATGAGCAGTTCTTC
CDR3: CASSRTLSSYNEQFF

size: .
V: TRBV12-3/TRBV12-4
length: 13
D: .
J: TRBJ2-1
DNA: TGTGCCAGCCAGAGGGACATTAACAATGAGCAGTTCTTC
CDR3: CASQRDINNEQFF

size: .
V: TRBV7-8
length: 15
D: TRBD1
J: TRBJ1-5
DNA: TGTGCCAGCAGCTCCGAGGGACAGTTATATCAGCCCCAGCATTTT
CDR3: CASSSEGQLYQPQHF

size: .
V: TRBV4-1
length: 16
D: TRBD1
J: TRBJ1-6
DNA: TGCGCCAGCAGCCAAGGCCCGGGACAGGGAAATTCACCCCTCCACTTT
CDR3: CASSQGPGQGNSPLHF

size: .
V: TRBV7-2
length: 15
D: .
J: TRBJ2-7
DNA: TGTGCCAGCAGTCTAGTCGCGGGACAGTCCTACGAGCAGTACTTC
CDR3: CASSLVAGQSYEQYF

size: .
V: TRBV20-1
length: 11
D: .
J: TRBJ1-1
DNA: TGCAGTGCTGAGTGGGAGACTGAAGCTTTCTTT
CDR3: CSAEWETEAFF

size: once
V: TRBV5-1
length: 14
D: .
J: TRBJ2-1
DNA: TGCGCCAGCAGCTTGACGGAGGGGTCGGATGAGCAGTTCTTC
CDR3: CASSLTEGSDEQFF

size: once
V: TRBV3-1/TRBV3-2
length: 15
D: TRBD2
J: TRBJ2-3
DNA: TGTGCCAGCAGCTCGACTAGCGGGCTCACAGATACGCAGTATTTT
CDR3: CASSSTSGLTDTQYF

size: .
V: TRBV7-9
length: 14
D: .
J: TRBJ2-2
DNA: TGTGCCAGCAGCTCTGACAGTGGGGCCGGGGAGCTGTTTTTT
CDR3: CASSSDSGAGELFF

size: .
V: TRBV5-1
length: 14
D: .
J: TRBJ2-5
DNA: TGCGCCAGCAGCTTGGGGGTTTCTCAAGAGACCCAGTACTTC
CDR3: CASSLGVSQETQYF

size: .
V: TRBV11-2
length: 17
D: TRBD2
J: TRBJ2-1
DNA: TGTGCCAGCAGCTCAACTAGCGGGGGGGCGTCGGACAATGAGCAGTTCTTC
CDR3: CASSSTSGGASDNEQFF

size: .
V: TRBV4-3
length: 18
D: .
J: TRBJ2-2
DNA: TGCGCCAGCAGCCGCACAAGACAAGGGGCCCCGGGCACCGGGGAGCTGTTTTTT
CDR3: CASSRTRQGAPGTGELFF

size: .
V: TRBV2
length: 14
D: .
J: TRBJ2-1
DNA: TGTGCCAGCCTCCCCGGGACAAAGAACAATGAGCAGTTCTTC
CDR3: CASLPGTKNNEQFF

size: .
V: TRBV9
length: 17
D: .
J: TRBJ2-1
DNA: TGTGCCAGCAGTCAAGGGGGGACAGGACTAGCGTTCAATGAGCAGTTCTTC
CDR3: CASSQGGTGLAFNEQFF

size: .
V: TRBV9
length: 14
D: .
J: TRBJ1-3
DNA: TGTGCCAGCAGCGTTGGCAGCTCTGGAAACACCATATATTTT
CDR3: CASSVGSSGNTIYF

size: .
V: TRBV4-3
length: 15
D: TRBD1
J: TRBJ1-2
DNA: TGCGCCAGCAGCCAAGTTCGGACAGGGAACTATGGCTACACCTTC
CDR3: CASSQVRTGNYGYTF

size: .
V: TRBV6-2/TRBV6-3
length: 17
D: .
J: TRBJ1-5
DNA: TGTGCCAGCAGCCAATACGCGGGGCAGGGATGGGGTCAGCCCCAGCATTTT
CDR3: CASSQYAGQGWGQPQHF

size: .
V: TRBV27
length: 13
D: .
J: TRBJ2-7
DNA: TGTGCCAGCAGTTTATCCCAGACAAAAGAGCAGTACTTC
CDR3: CASSLSQTKEQYF

size: .
V: TRBV10-3
length: 15
D: .
J: TRBJ2-7
DNA: TGTGCCATCAGTGAGTCTGGACTCGAACGATACGAGCAGTACTTC
CDR3: CAISESGLERYEQYF

size: once
V: TRBV7-9
length: 14
D: TRBD1
J: TRBJ1-1
DNA: TGTGCCAGCAGCTCGGGACAGGGCGACACTGAAGCTTTCTTT
CDR3: CASSSGQGDTEAFF

size: once
V: TRBV10-2
length: 17
D: .
J: TRBJ1-1
DNA: TGCGCCAGCAGTGAGTCGACTCGGGACATAATGAACACTGAAGCTTTCTTT
CDR3: CASSESTRDIMNTEAFF

size: .
V: TRBV7-9
length: 17
D: TRBD2
J: TRBJ2-3
DNA: TGTGCCAGCAGCACCCGTCCGGGGACTAGGGCGGCAGATACGCAGTATTTT
CDR3: CASSTRPGTRAADTQYF

size: .
V: TRBV6-2/TRBV6-3
length: 13
D: TRBD1
J: TRBJ1-3
DNA: TGTGCCAGCAGCCTGGGACAGGGAAACACCATATATTTT
CDR3: CASSLGQGNTIYF

size: .
V: TRBV9
length: 14
D: .
J: TRBJ1-1
DNA: TGTGCCAGCAGCGACTCGTTCACAGCTCCAAATCTCCTCTTT
CDR3: CASSDSFTAPNLLF

size: .
V: TRBV28
length: 14
D: .
J: TRBJ1-2
DNA: TGTGCCAGCAGTTTGCACAGGGATAACTATGGCTACACCTTC
CDR3: CASSLHRDNYGYTF

size: once
V: TRBV4-1
length: 14
D: .
J: TRBJ1-4
DNA: TGCGCCAGCAGCGAGGGACACGCGAATGAAAAACTGTTTTTT
CDR3: CASSEGHANEKLFF

size: .
V: TRBV10-1
length: 14
D: TRBD2
J: TRBJ2-1
DNA: TGCGCCAGCAGCCTACTAGCGGGGGGAGGTGAGCAGTTCTTC
CDR3: CASSLLAGGGEQFF

size: .
V: TRBV19
length: 12
D: .
J: TRBJ2-7
DNA: TGTGCCAGTAGTCAGACGGGCTACGAGCAGTACTTC
CDR3: CASSQTGYEQYF

size: .
V: TRBV28
length: 16
D: .
J: TRBJ1-1
DNA: TGTGCCAGCAGTTTAGGGACCAGGGGAAGGAGAACTGAAGCTTTCTTT
CDR3: CASSLGTRGRRTEAFF

size: .
V: TRBV6-6
length: 14
D: .
J: TRBJ1-5
DNA: TGTGCCAGTCAACAGGCATTTGGCAATCAGCCCCAGCATTTT
CDR3: CASQQAFGNQPQHF

size: .
V: TRBV12-3/TRBV12-4
length: 13
D: .
J: TRBJ1-5
DNA: TGTGCCAGCAGCCCCGGCGGGAGTCAGCCCCAGCATTTT
CDR3: CASSPGGSQPQHF

size: .
V: TRBV3-1/TRBV3-2
length: 14
D: .
J: TRBJ2-1
DNA: TGTGCCAGCAGCCAAGTAGCTACGATGACTGAGCAGTTCTTC
CDR3: CASSQVATMTEQFF

size: .
V: TRBV6-5
length: 13
D: TRBD1
J: TRBJ2-7
DNA: TGTGCCAGCAGTCGGGACAGGGGCTACGAGCAGTACTTC
CDR3: CASSRDRGYEQYF

size: .
V: TRBV5-1
length: 14
D: TRBD1
J: TRBJ2-7
DNA: TGCGCCAGCAGCTCTTTAGGGACAGTCGGCGAGCAGTACTTC
CDR3: CASSSLGTVGEQYF

size: few
V: TRBV6-5
length: 13
D: .
J: TRBJ1-1
DNA: TGTGCCAGCAGTTCCTGGGGGAACACTGAAGCTTTCTTT
CDR3: CASSSWGNTEAFF

size: once
V: TRBV2
length: 16
D: TRBD2
J: TRBJ2-1
DNA: TGTGCCAGCAGCGGGCCTGGGGGGGGCTCCTACAATGAGCAGTTCTTC
CDR3: CASSGPGGGSYNEQFF

size: .
V: TRBV18
length: 13
D: .
J: TRBJ1-5
DNA: TGTGCCAGCTCCGAACACAGAGATCAGCCCCAGCATTTT
CDR3: CASSEHRDQPQHF